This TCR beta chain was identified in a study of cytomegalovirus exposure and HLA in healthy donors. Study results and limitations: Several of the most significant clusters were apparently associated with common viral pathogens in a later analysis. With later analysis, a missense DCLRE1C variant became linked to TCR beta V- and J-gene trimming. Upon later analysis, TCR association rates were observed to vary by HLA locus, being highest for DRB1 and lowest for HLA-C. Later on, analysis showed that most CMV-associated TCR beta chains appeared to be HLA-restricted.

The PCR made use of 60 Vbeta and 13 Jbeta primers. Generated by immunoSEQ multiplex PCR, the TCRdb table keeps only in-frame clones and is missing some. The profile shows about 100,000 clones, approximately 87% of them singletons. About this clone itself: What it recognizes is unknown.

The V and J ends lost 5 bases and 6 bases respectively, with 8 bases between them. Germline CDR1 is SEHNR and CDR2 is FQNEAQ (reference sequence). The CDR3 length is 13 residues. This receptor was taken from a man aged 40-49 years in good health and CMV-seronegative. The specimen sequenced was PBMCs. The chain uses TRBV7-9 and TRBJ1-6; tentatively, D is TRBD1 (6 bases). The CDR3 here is CASSQDSNSPLHF. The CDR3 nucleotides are TGTGCCAGCAGCCAGGACAGTAATTCACCCCTCCACTTT.